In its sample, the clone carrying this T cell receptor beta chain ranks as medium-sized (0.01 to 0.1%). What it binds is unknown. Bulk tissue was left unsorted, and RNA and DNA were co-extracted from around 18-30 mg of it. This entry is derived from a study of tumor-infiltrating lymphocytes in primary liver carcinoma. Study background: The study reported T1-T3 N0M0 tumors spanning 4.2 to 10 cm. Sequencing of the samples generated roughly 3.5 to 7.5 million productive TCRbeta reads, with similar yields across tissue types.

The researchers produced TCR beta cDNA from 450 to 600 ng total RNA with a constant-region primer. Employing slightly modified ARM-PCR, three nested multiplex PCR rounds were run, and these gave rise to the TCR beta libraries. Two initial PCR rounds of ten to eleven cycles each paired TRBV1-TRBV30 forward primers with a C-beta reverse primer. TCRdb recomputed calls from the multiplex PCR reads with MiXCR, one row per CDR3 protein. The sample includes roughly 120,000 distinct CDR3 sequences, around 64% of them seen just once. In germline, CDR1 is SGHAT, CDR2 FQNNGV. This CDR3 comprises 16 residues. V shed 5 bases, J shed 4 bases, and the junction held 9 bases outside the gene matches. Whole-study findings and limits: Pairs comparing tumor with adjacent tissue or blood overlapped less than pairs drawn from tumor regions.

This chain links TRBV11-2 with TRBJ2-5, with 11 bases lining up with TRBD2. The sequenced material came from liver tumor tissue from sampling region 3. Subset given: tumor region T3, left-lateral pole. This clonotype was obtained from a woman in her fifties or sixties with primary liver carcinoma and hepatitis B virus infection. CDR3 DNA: TGTGCCAGCAGCCCGTCATCCGGACTAGCGGGAGAGACCCAGTACTTC. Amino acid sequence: CASSPSSGLAGETQYF.